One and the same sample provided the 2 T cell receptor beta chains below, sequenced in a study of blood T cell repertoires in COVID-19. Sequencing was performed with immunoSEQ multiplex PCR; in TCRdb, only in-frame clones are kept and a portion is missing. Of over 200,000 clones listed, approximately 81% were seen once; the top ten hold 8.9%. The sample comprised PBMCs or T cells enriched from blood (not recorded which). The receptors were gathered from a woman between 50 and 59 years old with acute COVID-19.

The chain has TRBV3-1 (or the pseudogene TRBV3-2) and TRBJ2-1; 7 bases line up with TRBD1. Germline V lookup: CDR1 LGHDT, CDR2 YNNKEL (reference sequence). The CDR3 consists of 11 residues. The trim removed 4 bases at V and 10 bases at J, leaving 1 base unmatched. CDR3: CASSRQGEQFF. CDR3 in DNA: TGTGCCAGCAGCCGACAGGGAGAGCAGTTCTTC.

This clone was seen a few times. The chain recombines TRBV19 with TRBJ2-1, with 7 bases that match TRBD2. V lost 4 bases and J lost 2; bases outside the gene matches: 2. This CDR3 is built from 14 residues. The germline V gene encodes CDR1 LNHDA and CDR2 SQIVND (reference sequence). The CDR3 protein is CASSTGLAYNEQFF. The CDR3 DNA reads TGTGCCAGTAGTACCGGACTAGCCTACAATGAGCAGTTCTTC.